One and the same sample provided the 32 T cell receptor beta chains below, sequenced in a study of blood T cell repertoires in COVID-19. Some clones are missing from TCRdb's copy, which holds only in-frame ones; the method was immunoSEQ multiplex PCR. The data contain about 210,000 clones, around 92% of them singletons. Sequenced: peripheral blood. These receptors originate from a man aged 25 to 40 with acute or convalescent COVID-19.

J is TRBJ1-1 and V is TRBV7-2, with no clear D. CDR1 and CDR2 (germline): SGHTA, FQGNSA. This CDR3 is built from 13 residues. Trimming pared 2 bases from V and 0 bases from J, leaving 4 bases between. The CDR3 DNA sequence: TGTGCCAGCAGCTTATTTATGAACACTGAAGCTTTCTTT. It specifies CASSLFMNTEAFF.

The chain uses TRBV30 and TRBJ1-6; tentative D call: TRBD1 (5 bases). The ends were cut back, 1 base at V and 11 bases at J, with 18 bases in the middle. In germline, CDR1 is GTSNPN, CDR2 SVGIG (reference sequence). The length of the CDR3 is 15 residues. The DNA of the CDR3 is TGTGCCTGGAGTGGACGCGGTACAGGTGGGACACCCCTCCACTTT. This encodes CAWSGRGTGGTPLHF.

This sequence joins TRBV6-5 and TRBJ1-2; 9 bases are a match to TRBD1. There are 14 residues in the CDR3. The germline V gene encodes CDR1 MNHEY and CDR2 SVGAGI. Germline trimming cut 4 bases from V and 2 bases from J; bases unmatched to any gene: 2. The CDR3 DNA reads as TGTGCCAGCAGTTTCGGGACAGGGAACTATGGCTACACCTTC. Translating gives CASSFGTGNYGYTF.

The chain employs TRBV2 and TRBJ2-7; 9 bases agree with TRBD2. Germline CDR1 reads SNHLY; CDR2 reads FYNNEI. V lost 2 bases and J lost 2; bases outside the gene matches: 1. The CDR3 covers 14 residues. CDR3 sequence reads: CASSEQRGAYEQYF. In DNA form, the CDR3 reads TGTGCCAGCAGTGAACAGCGGGGGGCCTACGAGCAGTACTTC.

The chain employs TRBV28 and TRBJ2-6, with 9 bases identical to TRBD1. Trimming took 3 bases from V and 0 from J; bases not matched to a gene: 9. Per germline, CDR1 MDHEN and CDR2 SYDVKM. The CDR3 is made up of 19 amino acids. CDR3 sequence reads: CASSFIRGDRASGANVLTF. CDR3 DNA sequence: TGTGCCAGCAGTTTTATTCGCGGGGACAGGGCCTCTGGGGCCAACGTCCTGACTTTC.

The chain combines TRBV28 with TRBJ2-1, with TRBD1 identical over 7 bases. CDR1 MDHEN and CDR2 SYDVKM come from the germline V gene. The CDR3 spans 13 residues. With V trimmed by 6 bases and J by 12 bases, 11 bases remained unmatched. CDR3 protein: CASRLQGTVGQFF. As DNA, the CDR3 is TGTGCCAGCAGGTTACAGGGGACGGTCGGGCAGTTCTTC.

The genes are TRBV19 and TRBJ2-7, with 9 bases matching TRBD1. Germline V gene lookup returns CDR1 LNHDA and CDR2 SQIVND (reference sequence). The CDR3 has 14 residues. V trimming: 5 bases; J trimming: 2 bases; junction bases outside the gene matches: 4. Here the CDR3 reads CASSLGTGTYEQYF. CDR3 DNA sequence: TGTGCCAGTAGTCTAGGGACAGGGACCTACGAGCAGTACTTC.

The chain combines TRBV3-1 (or the pseudogene TRBV3-2) with TRBJ2-5; 8 bases map to TRBD1. This CDR3 has 14 residues. Germline CDR1 is LGHDT and CDR2 is YNNKEL (reference sequence). The V and J ends lost 2 bases and 4 bases, in that order; junction bases with no gene match: 3. The chain's CDR3 is CASSQTGGRETQYF. The CDR3 DNA follows: TGTGCCAGCAGCCAAACAGGGGGTCGAGAGACCCAGTACTTC.

The chain uses TRBV7-6 and TRBJ1-1; 9 bases line up with TRBD1. Per germline, CDR1 SGHVS and CDR2 FNYEAQ. CDR3 length: 15 amino acids. V lost 1 base to trimming and J lost 4 bases; unmatched junction nucleotides: 4. CDR3 residues: CASSLEGQGTTEAFF. The CDR3 DNA follows: TGTGCCAGCAGCTTAGAAGGACAGGGGACCACTGAAGCTTTCTTT.

The chain joins TRBV10-3 to TRBJ1-2; the match to TRBD1 covers 9 bases. Trimming at V came to 4 bases and at J to 5 bases, leaving 5 bases not matched to a gene. The germline CDR1 and CDR2 sequences are ENHRY and SYGVKD. This CDR3 contains 14 residues. The CDR3 DNA follows: TGTGCCATCAGTGGTGTACAGGGGGCGTATGGCTACACCTTC. Protein sequence: CAISGVQGAYGYTF.

The chain joins TRBV24-1 to TRBJ2-7; a weak D match, TRBD1 (6 bases). Germline V CDR1 and CDR2: KGHDR, SFDVKD. The CDR3 has 15 residues. V shed 7 bases and J shed 5 bases, with 20 bases lying between them. The CDR3 sequence: CATSPRDTSRDEQYF. In DNA, the CDR3 is TGTGCCACCAGCCCCCGGGACACCTCGCGGGACGAGCAGTACTTC.

V gene TRBV6-6 combines with J gene TRBJ2-3; D might be TRBD2 (5 bases). This CDR3 contains 14 residues. V lost 10 bases to trimming and J lost 5 bases, with 19 bases between them. The germline CDR1 and CDR2 sequences are MNHNY and SVGAGI (reference sequence). CDR3 amino acids: CATIRTGVEDTQYF. CDR3 in DNA: TGTGCCACCATACGGACTGGAGTAGAAGATACGCAGTATTTT.

With regard to this clone: One junction end does not reproduce the germline sequence, and a read error may be involved. The genes are TRBV7-7 and TRBJ2-7, with D possibly being TRBD2 (5 bases). The CDR3 is made up of 14 amino acids. In germline, CDR1 is SSHAT, CDR2 FNYEAQ (reference sequence). This chain's CDR3 is CASSLSIGDYEQYF. CDR3 bases: TGTGCTAGCAGCTTATCGATCGGGGACTACGAGCAGTACTTC.

The chain combines TRBV10-2 with TRBJ2-3; 13 bases agree with TRBD2. V gave up 6 bases and J gave up 4 bases; unmatched junction bases: 1. The length of the CDR3 is 14 residues. The germline gives CDR1 WSHSY, CDR2 SAAADI. CDR3 residues: CASRLAGGSDTQYF. The CDR3 region has the DNA TGCGCCAGCAGACTAGCGGGAGGGTCAGATACGCAGTATTTT.

This chain connects TRBV5-1 to TRBJ2-1, with 10 bases that match TRBD2. With V trimmed by 7 bases and J by 7 bases, 5 bases remained unmatched. Germline-derived CDR1 and CDR2 are SGHRS and YFSETQ. The CDR3 consists of 13 residues. The CDR3 sequence: CASVIAGGNEQFF. CDR3 sequence (DNA): TGCGCCAGCGTGATAGCGGGAGGTAATGAGCAGTTCTTC.

CDR3 protein: CASSPGTSFYTDTQYF. As DNA, the CDR3 is TGTGCCAGCAGCCCAGGGACTTCCTTTTATACAGATACGCAGTATTTT. The rearrangement joins TRBV9 to TRBJ2-3; maybe TRBD2 (6 bases). V lost 4 bases and J lost 3, with 18 bases in between. Germline CDR1 is SGDLS and CDR2 is YYNGEE. The CDR3 has 16 amino acids.

The chain is built from TRBV11-3 and TRBJ2-2; a possible D gene is TRBD1 (6 bases). Looked up from germline, CDR1 is SGHNT and CDR2 is YENEEA. The CDR3 is 15 amino acids. The ends were cut back, 1 base at V and 4 bases at J, with 10 bases in the middle. The CDR3: CASSLVQGFTGELFF. The DNA for the CDR3 is TGTGCCAGCAGCTTAGTACAGGGATTCACCGGGGAGCTGTTTTTT.

This chain connects TRBV2 to TRBJ1-2; 9 bases line up with TRBD1. The germline V gene has CDR1 SNHLY and CDR2 FYNNEI. CDR3 length equals 16 residues. Trimming at V came to 3 bases and at J to 1 base, leaving 6 bases not matched to a gene. The chain's CDR3 is CASSELQGARNYGYTF. CDR3 DNA: TGTGCCAGCAGTGAGCTACAGGGGGCTCGTAACTATGGCTACACCTTC.

The V and J genes are TRBV19 and TRBJ1-5, with D unclear. Trimming removed 5 bases from V and 3 bases from J, with 8 bases in between. This CDR3 is built from 13 residues. CDR1 and CDR2 from the germline V gene are LNHDA and SQIVND (reference sequence). As DNA, the CDR3 is TGTGCCAGTAGTTCACAGCCCAATCAGCCCCAGCATTTT. Translating it yields CASSSQPNQPQHF.

The chain uses TRBV28 and TRBJ2-7; no clear D gene. V was trimmed by 5 bases and J by 3 bases, leaving 5 bases between them. This CDR3 is built from 11 residues. The germline V gene has CDR1 MDHEN and CDR2 SYDVKM. The CDR3, as DNA: TGTGCCAGCAGTGGCCGCTACGAGCAGTACTTC. Protein product: CASSGRYEQYF.

V and J are TRBV28 and TRBJ2-2; D is perhaps TRBD2 (5 bases). Between the trimmed V and J ends, which lost 3 bases and 4 bases, there was a span of 12 bases. CDR3 length: 15 amino acids. Germline loops: CDR1 MDHEN, CDR2 SYDVKM. The chain's CDR3 is CASSFRGLGTGELFF. In nucleotides, the CDR3 is TGTGCCAGCAGTTTTAGAGGGTTGGGCACCGGGGAGCTGTTTTTT. Full variable domain (rest looked up from reference TRBV28 and TRBJ2-2): DVKVTQSSRYLVKRTGEKVFLECVQDMDHENMFWYRQDPGLGLRLIYFSYDVKMKEKGDIPEGYSVSREKKERFSLILESASTNQTSMYLCASSFRGLGTGELFFGEGSRLTVL.

The J gene is TRBJ2-3, the V gene TRBV9; unclear D gene. In germline, CDR1 is SGDLS, CDR2 YYNGEE. The CDR3 spans 13 residues. V dropped 2 bases and J dropped 2 bases, with 6 bases sitting between them. CDR3 coding DNA: TGTGCCAGCAGCGTTCAGATCACAGATACGCAGTATTTT. It encodes CASSVQITDTQYF.

The chain uses TRBV24-1 and TRBJ2-1; D is perhaps TRBD2 (6 bases). The V end was cut by 7 bases, the J end by 6 bases, with 15 bases between. The germline gives CDR1 KGHDR, CDR2 SFDVKD. The CDR3 is 14 residues long. The chain's CDR3 is CATSPGGSINEQFF. For the CDR3, the DNA is TGTGCCACCAGCCCCGGGGGTAGTATCAATGAGCAGTTCTTC.

The chain combines TRBV4-2 with TRBJ2-7, with 9 bases that match TRBD1. With V trimmed by 3 bases and J by 3 bases, 3 bases remained unmatched. Germline CDR1 LGHNA, CDR2 YNFKEQ. The length of the CDR3 is 14 residues. The CDR3 spells CASSQGQGHYEQYF. The CDR3 coding sequence is TGTGCCAGCAGCCAGGGACAGGGACACTACGAGCAGTACTTC.

The chain is built from TRBV6-5 and TRBJ1-5, with TRBD1 matching over 8 bases. J was trimmed by 2 bases and V by 5 bases; bases with no gene match: 5. There are 15 residues in the CDR3. Per germline, CDR1 MNHEY and CDR2 SVGAGI. The CDR3 sequence is CASSPGGARNQPQHF. CDR3 nucleotides: TGTGCCAGCAGTCCAGGGGGCGCCCGCAATCAGCCCCAGCATTTT.

The chain recombines TRBV29-1 with TRBJ1-2; the match to TRBD1 covers 8 bases. From germline, CDR1 is SQVTM and CDR2 ANQGSEA. The junction had 3 bases not matched to a gene; V was cut back by 5 bases and J by 4 bases. This CDR3 is built from 12 residues. The CDR3 nucleotides are TGCAGCGTTTGGACAGGGATCTATGGCTACACCTTC. Residues: CSVWTGIYGYTF.

The J gene is TRBJ1-4, the V gene TRBV30; D is possibly TRBD1 (5 bases). V was trimmed by 2 bases and J by 8 bases, leaving 18 bases between them. The length of the CDR3 is 15 residues. Germline-derived CDR1 and CDR2 are GTSNPN and SVGIG (reference sequence). The CDR3 protein is CAWSPGPGVKEKLFF. DNA of the CDR3: TGTGCCTGGAGTCCTGGACCGGGGGTTAAGGAAAAACTGTTTTTT.

This sequence joins TRBV19 and TRBJ2-1; D unresolved. The CDR3 runs to 14 residues. V shed 6 bases and J shed 4 bases, with 13 bases lying between them. Germline V gene lookup returns CDR1 LNHDA and CDR2 SQIVND (reference sequence). The CDR3 is CASSDKGPYNEQFF. For the CDR3, the DNA is TGTGCCAGTAGCGACAAAGGCCCTTACAATGAGCAGTTCTTC.

The V and J genes are TRBV29-1 and TRBJ2-7; 7 bases are a match to TRBD1. CDR3 length: 16 amino acids. V shed 1 base, J shed 3 bases, and the junction held 12 bases outside the gene matches. The germline gives CDR1 SQVTM, CDR2 ANQGSEA. DNA for the CDR3: TGCAGCGTTGAAGGTATGATGGGACAGTCAGACTACGAGCAGTACTTC. Its translation is CSVEGMMGQSDYEQYF.

Details on this clone: Additional DNA sequences in this sample encode the identical CDR3. The chain links TRBV28 to TRBJ2-5; D is perhaps TRBD1 (5 bases). Per germline, CDR1 MDHEN and CDR2 SYDVKM. The V and J ends lost 3 bases and 2 bases respectively, with 7 bases between them. This CDR3 comprises 13 residues. The CDR3 coding sequence is TGTGCCAGCAGTTTTGGGGCTCAAGAGACCCAGTACTTC. Protein sequence: CASSFGAQETQYF.

This chain joins TRBV5-1 and TRBJ2-7; D uncertain. V was shortened by 4 bases and J by 3 bases, with 14 bases between the two germline ends. Germline assignment: CDR1 SGHRS and CDR2 YFSETQ. The CDR3 totals 14 residues. CDR3 bases: TGCGCCAGCAGCCAGCAGACATTTATCTACGAGCAGTACTTC. It encodes CASSQQTFIYEQYF. The complete variable domain, with remaining parts taken from reference TRBV5-1 and TRBJ2-7, reads KAGVTQTPRYLIKTRGQQVTLSCSPISGHRSVSWYQQTPGQGLQFLFEYFSETQRNKGNFPGRFSGRQFSNSRSEMNVSTLELGDSALYLCASSQQTFIYEQYFGPGTRLTVT.

This chain uses TRBV7-2 with TRBJ2-1, with D possibly being TRBD1 (8 bases). The CDR3 loop spans 15 amino acids. CDR1 and CDR2 from the germline V gene are SGHTA and FQGNSA. V shed 7 bases and J shed 6 bases, with 19 bases lying between them. Here the CDR3 reads CASTRGGTGGNEQFF. The CDR3 DNA reads TGTGCCAGCACTAGGGGGGGAACAGGGGGCAATGAGCAGTTCTTC. Using reference TRBV7-2 and TRBJ2-1 for the parts outside the CDR3, the full variable domain is GAGVSQSPSNKVTEKGKDVELRCDPISGHTALYWYRQSLGQGLEFLIYFQGNSAPDKSGLPSDRFSAERTGGSVSTLTIQRTQQEDSAVYLCASTRGGTGGNEQFFGPGTRLTVL.